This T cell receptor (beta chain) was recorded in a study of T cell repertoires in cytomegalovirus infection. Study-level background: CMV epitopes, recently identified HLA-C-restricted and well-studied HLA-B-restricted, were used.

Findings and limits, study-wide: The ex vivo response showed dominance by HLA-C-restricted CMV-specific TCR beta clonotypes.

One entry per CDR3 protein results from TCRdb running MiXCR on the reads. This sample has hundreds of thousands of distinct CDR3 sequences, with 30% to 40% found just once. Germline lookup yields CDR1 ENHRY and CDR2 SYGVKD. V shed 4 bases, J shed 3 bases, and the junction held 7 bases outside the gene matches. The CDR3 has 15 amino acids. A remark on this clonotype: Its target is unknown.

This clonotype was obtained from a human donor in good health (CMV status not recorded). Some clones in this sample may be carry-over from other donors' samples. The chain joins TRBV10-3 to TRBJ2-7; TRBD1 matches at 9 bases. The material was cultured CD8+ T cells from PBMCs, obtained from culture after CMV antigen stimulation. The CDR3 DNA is TGTGCCATCAGTGTGAGGGACAGGGCGTACTACGAGCAGTACGTC. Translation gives CAISVRDRAYYEQYV.